This T cell receptor beta chain came from a study of T cells in tumors after PD-1 blockade. With regard to this clone: The antigen remains undetermined.

Data came from immunoSEQ multiplex PCR; TCRdb stores just in-frame clones and leaves some out. The data contain several thousand clones, roughly 80% of them singletons. Study-wide results and caveats: About 45% of tumor TCR clonotypes were also found in blood.

Sequenced here: PBMCs, sampled after anti-PD-1 therapy. This TCR was sampled from a human donor with advanced basal cell or squamous cell carcinoma (not recorded which).

Written as DNA, the CDR3 is TGTGCCAGCAGCCAAGGAAGCGGCAGGGGAACAGATACGCAGTATTTT. This sequence encodes CASSQGSGRGTDTQYF. This chain joins TRBV3-1 (or the pseudogene TRBV3-2) and TRBJ2-3; TRBD1 might be the D (6 bases). V was clipped by 1 base and J by 3 bases, with 14 bases between them. Germline-derived CDR1 and CDR2 are LGHDT and YNNKEL (reference sequence). The CDR3 contains 16 residues.